Listed below are T cell receptor beta chains from one sample, sequenced in a study of shared clonotypes between healthy human individuals. The table came from immunoSEQ multiplex PCR; TCRdb's copy has only in-frame clones and leaves some out. The table records over a million clones, 75% to 85% of them present only once. Sequencing was carried out using memory CD4+ T cells from PBMCs. The receptor source for this set is a young man in good health. Some clones in this sample may be carry-over from other donors' samples. The CDR3 runs from the conserved cysteine through the conserved F or W. D genes are given only for firm matches. Clone size is stated in some rows and not others, as once, few, many or a class when expanded.

clone size	V gene	J gene	D gene	CDR3 protein	CDR3 DNA
NA	TRBV7-2	TRBJ2-2	NA	CASSQGLTGELFF	TGTGCCAGCAGCCAGGGACTCACCGGGGAGCTGTTTTTT
NA	TRBV5-1	TRBJ2-5	NA	CASSLVGVGETQYF	TGCGCCAGCAGCTTGGTCGGGGTAGGGGAGACCCAGTACTTC
NA	TRBV4-3	TRBJ1-2	TRBD1	CASSQDLRWDRGPGYGYTF	TGCGCCAGCAGCCAAGATCTTAGGTGGGACAGGGGGCCGGGGTATGGCTACACCTTC
few	TRBV29-1	TRBJ2-7	TRBD2	CSVEDQRLAGVAYEQYF	TGCAGCGTTGAAGATCAGCGACTAGCGGGAGTTGCGTACGAGCAGTACTTC
NA	TRBV9	TRBJ2-7	NA	CASSPQQLDRTPYEQYF	TGTGCCAGCAGCCCCCAGCAGCTAGACAGGACCCCCTACGAGCAGTACTTC
NA	TRBV29-1	TRBJ2-1	TRBD2	CSVQKGTSGNDEQFF	TGCAGCGTTCAAAAGGGGACTAGCGGGAATGATGAGCAGTTCTTC
NA	TRBV7-9	TRBJ2-3	NA	CASSLRGAEDTQYF	TGTGCCAGCAGCCTCCGGGGGGCTGAAGATACGCAGTATTTT
NA	TRBV10-3	TRBJ1-1	NA	CAISESAGLGGTEAFF	TGTGCCATCAGTGAGTCGGCAGGGCTGGGTGGCACTGAAGCTTTCTTT
NA	TRBV7-8	TRBJ1-6	NA	CASSRQNNSPLHF	TGTGCCAGCAGCAGACAGAATAATTCACCCCTCCACTTT
few	TRBV25-1	TRBJ2-2	NA	CASSDFKPPGELFF	TGTGCCAGCAGTGACTTCAAGCCGCCAGGGGAGCTGTTTTTT
NA	TRBV9	TRBJ2-1	TRBD2	CASSVGSSGRIYEQFF	TGTGCCAGCAGCGTAGGTTCTAGCGGGAGAATATATGAGCAGTTCTTC
NA	TRBV5-6	TRBJ1-2	TRBD1	CASSHDRGNYGYTF	TGTGCCAGCAGCCACGACAGGGGCAACTATGGCTACACCTTC
NA	TRBV9	TRBJ1-5	NA	CASTTGQGGTNQPQHF	TGTGCCAGCACCACCGGACAAGGGGGGACCAATCAGCCCCAGCATTTT
NA	TRBV30	TRBJ2-2	NA	CAWSVRLASGELFF	TGTGCCTGGAGTGTTCGGTTGGCCTCCGGGGAGCTGTTTTTT
NA	TRBV10-3	TRBJ1-1	NA	CAISGEPGTEAFF	TGTGCCATCAGTGGAGAACCCGGGACCGAAGCTTTCTTT
NA	TRBV28	TRBJ1-1	NA	CASRITDRPPPEAFF	TGTGCCAGCAGAATTACAGACAGGCCTCCCCCTGAAGCTTTCTTT
once	TRBV5-1	TRBJ2-1	TRBD2	CASSAIAGAAYNEQFF	TGCGCCAGCAGCGCCATAGCGGGAGCCGCCTACAATGAGCAGTTCTTC
NA	TRBV4-1	TRBJ2-1	TRBD2	CASSLGLAGPKGNEQFF	TGCGCCAGCAGCCTGGGACTAGCGGGACCAAAAGGGAATGAGCAGTTCTTC
few	TRBV29-1	TRBJ1-1	NA	CSVVRGTEAFF	TGCAGCGTTGTGAGGGGTACTGAAGCTTTCTTT
NA	TRBV11-2	TRBJ2-3	NA	CASSKSAIGGIGSTDTQYF	TGTGCCAGCAGCAAATCGGCAATTGGGGGTATAGGAAGCACAGATACGCAGTATTTT
NA	TRBV28	TRBJ2-7	NA	CASSLPPDILIAYEQYF	TGTGCCAGCAGTTTGCCCCCGGACATTTTGATAGCCTACGAGCAGTACTTC
NA	TRBV9	TRBJ1-2	TRBD1	CASSARDSLGAGYTF	TGTGCCAGCAGCGCCCGGGACAGCCTGGGGGCTGGCTACACCTTC
once	TRBV15	TRBJ2-7	TRBD2	CATSRRLAAYEQYF	TGTGCCACCAGCAGACGACTAGCGGCTTACGAGCAGTACTTC
NA	TRBV6-1	TRBJ1-2	NA	CASTERGGPRYGYTF	TGTGCCAGCACCGAGAGGGGGGGGCCGCGGTATGGCTACACCTTC
NA	TRBV10-3	TRBJ2-3	NA	CGCGVSRDTDTQYF	TGTGGTTGTGGGGTTTCTAGGGACACAGATACGCAGTATTTT
few	TRBV7-3	TRBJ1-1	TRBD1	CASSPGQKTEAFF	TGTGCCAGCAGCCCGGGACAGAAGACTGAAGCTTTCTTT
NA	TRBV28	TRBJ2-5	TRBD1	CATWDRGGETQYF	TGTGCCACCTGGGACAGGGGGGGAGAGACCCAGTACTTC
NA	TRBV27	TRBJ1-4	TRBD1	CASRTGPEKLFF	TGTGCCAGCAGGACAGGGCCCGAAAAACTGTTTTTT
NA	TRBV20-1	TRBJ2-5	NA	CSAPLAAQYF	TGCAGTGCCCCCCTCGCGGCCCAGTACTTC
once	TRBV25-1	TRBJ2-2	NA	CASSFGELFF	TGTGCCAGCAGTTTCGGGGAGCTGTTTTTT
few	TRBV5-1	TRBJ2-2	TRBD1	CASSPDGTANTGELFF	TGCGCCAGCAGCCCGGACGGGACAGCGAACACCGGGGAGCTGTTTTTT
few	TRBV2	TRBJ2-1	TRBD2	CASSEAATSGTIEQFF	TGTGCCAGCAGTGAAGCCGCGACTAGCGGGACAATTGAGCAGTTCTTC
NA	TRBV11-1	TRBJ2-7	NA	CASSLEPGAPYEQYF	TGTGCCAGCAGCTTAGAGCCAGGGGCCCCCTACGAGCAGTACTTC
NA	TRBV7-2	TRBJ2-3	TRBD2	CASSPIAGGQRDTQYF	TGTGCCAGCAGCCCCATAGCGGGAGGACAGCGGGATACGCAGTATTTT
NA	TRBV5-1	TRBJ2-1	NA	CASSVGSSSYNEQFF	TGCGCCAGCAGCGTAGGGTCCAGCTCCTACAATGAGCAGTTCTTC
NA	TRBV2	TRBJ2-2	TRBD2	CASSLSSGTNTGELFF	TGTGCCAGCAGTCTTTCCAGCGGGACGAACACCGGGGAGCTGTTTTTT
few	TRBV20-1	TRBJ2-7	NA	CSADTRYEQYF	TGCAGTGCTGACACCCGCTACGAGCAGTACTTC
NA	TRBV19	TRBJ1-2	NA	CASSNGLIYGYTF	TGTGCCAGTTCGAATGGTTTAATCTATGGCTACACCTTC
once	TRBV4-1	TRBJ2-1	NA	CASSSVMRERGYEQFF	TGCGCCAGCAGCTCAGTCATGAGGGAGAGGGGATATGAGCAGTTCTTC
NA	TRBV28	TRBJ1-4	TRBD1	CASSPVGQGDEKLFF	TGTGCCAGCAGTCCGGTAGGACAGGGGGATGAAAAACTGTTTTTT
few	TRBV2	TRBJ1-5	NA	CASSGQTDNQPQHF	TGTGCCAGCAGTGGACAGACTGACAATCAGCCCCAGCATTTT
NA	TRBV6-1	TRBJ2-2	TRBD1	CASRRQGRNTGELFF	TGTGCCAGCAGGAGACAGGGGAGGAACACCGGGGAGCTGTTTTTT
few	TRBV10-3	TRBJ2-7	TRBD1	CAISVDRVGEQYF	TGTGCCATCAGTGTCGACAGGGTGGGGGAGCAGTACTTC
few	TRBV28	TRBJ1-5	NA	CASRLDGAQHF	TGTGCCAGCAGACTAGACGGGGCCCAGCATTTT
NA	TRBV11-2	TRBJ2-5	NA	CASTRNGEEQETQYF	TGTGCCAGCACCCGAAACGGGGAAGAGCAAGAGACCCAGTACTTC